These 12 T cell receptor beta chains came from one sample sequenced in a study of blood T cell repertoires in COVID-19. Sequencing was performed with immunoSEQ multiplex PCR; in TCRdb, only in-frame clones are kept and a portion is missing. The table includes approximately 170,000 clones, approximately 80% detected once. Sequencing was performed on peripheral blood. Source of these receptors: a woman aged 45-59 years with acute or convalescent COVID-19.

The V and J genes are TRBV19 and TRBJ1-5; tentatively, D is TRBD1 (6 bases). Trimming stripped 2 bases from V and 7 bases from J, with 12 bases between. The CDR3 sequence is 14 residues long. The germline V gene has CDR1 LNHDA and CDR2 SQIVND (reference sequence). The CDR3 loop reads CASSITGFGQPQHF. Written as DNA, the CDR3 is TGTGCCAGTAGTATAACAGGGTTCGGACAGCCCCAGCATTTT.

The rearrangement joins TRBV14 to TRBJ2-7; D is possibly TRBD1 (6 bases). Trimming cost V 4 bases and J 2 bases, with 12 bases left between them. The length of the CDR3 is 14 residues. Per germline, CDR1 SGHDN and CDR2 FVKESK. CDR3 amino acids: CASSLSGETYEQYF. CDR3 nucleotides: TGTGCCAGCAGCCTATCAGGGGAAACCTACGAGCAGTACTTC.

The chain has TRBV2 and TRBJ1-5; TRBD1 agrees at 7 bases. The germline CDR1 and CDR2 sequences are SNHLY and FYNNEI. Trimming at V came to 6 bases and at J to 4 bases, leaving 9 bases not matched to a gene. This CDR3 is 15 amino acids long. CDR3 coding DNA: TGTGCCAGCAGGCGGGAAGGGGGCGAAAATCAGCCCCAGCATTTT. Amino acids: CASRREGGENQPQHF.

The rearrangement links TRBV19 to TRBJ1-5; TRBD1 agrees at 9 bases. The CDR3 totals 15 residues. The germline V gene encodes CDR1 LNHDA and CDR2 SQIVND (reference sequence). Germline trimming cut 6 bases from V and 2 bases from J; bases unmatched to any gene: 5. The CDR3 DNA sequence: TGTGCCAGTAGACCGGACAGGGGACGCAATCAGCCCCAGCATTTT. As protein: CASRPDRGRNQPQHF.

The DNA of the CDR3 is TGCGCCAGCAGCCAAGATTCGACAGTTGCATATGAAAAACTGTTTTTT. Its translation is CASSQDSTVAYEKLFF. The rearrangement links TRBV4-1 to TRBJ1-4, with D possibly being TRBD1 (5 bases). This CDR3 comprises 16 residues. Trimming removed 0 bases from V and 6 bases from J, with 14 bases in between. Germline V lookup: CDR1 MGHRA, CDR2 YSYEKL.

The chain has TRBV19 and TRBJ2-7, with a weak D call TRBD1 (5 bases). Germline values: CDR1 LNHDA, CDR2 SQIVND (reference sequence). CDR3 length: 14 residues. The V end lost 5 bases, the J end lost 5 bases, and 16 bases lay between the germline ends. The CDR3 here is CASSPWKGAHEQYF. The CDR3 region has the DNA TGTGCCAGTAGTCCCTGGAAAGGGGCCCACGAGCAGTACTTC.

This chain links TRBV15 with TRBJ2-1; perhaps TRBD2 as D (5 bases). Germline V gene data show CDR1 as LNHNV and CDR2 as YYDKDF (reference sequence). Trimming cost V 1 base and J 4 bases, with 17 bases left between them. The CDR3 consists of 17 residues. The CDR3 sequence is CATSRGSTRDFYNEQFF. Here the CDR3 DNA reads TGTGCCACCAGCAGAGGATCAACTAGAGATTTTTACAATGAGCAGTTCTTC.

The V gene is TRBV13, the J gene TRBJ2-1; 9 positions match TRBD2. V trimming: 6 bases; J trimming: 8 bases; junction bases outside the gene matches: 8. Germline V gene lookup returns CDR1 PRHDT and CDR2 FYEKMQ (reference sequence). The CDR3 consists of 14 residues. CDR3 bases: TGTGCCAGCAGGCGAATAGCGGGAGTGGATGAGCAGTTCTTC. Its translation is CASRRIAGVDEQFF. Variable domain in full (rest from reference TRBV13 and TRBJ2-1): AAGVIQSPRHLIKEKRETATLKCYPIPRHDTVYWYQQGPGQDPQFLISFYEKMQSDKGSIPDRFSAQQFSDYHSELNMSSLELGDSALYFCASRRIAGVDEQFFGPGTRLTVL.

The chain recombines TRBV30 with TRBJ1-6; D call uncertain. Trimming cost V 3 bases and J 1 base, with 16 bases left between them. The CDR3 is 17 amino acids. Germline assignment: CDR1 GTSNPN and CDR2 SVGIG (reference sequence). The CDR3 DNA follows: TGTGCCTGGAGCCTACCGGGGATGGAATCCTATAATTCACCCCTCCACTTT. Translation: CAWSLPGMESYNSPLHF.

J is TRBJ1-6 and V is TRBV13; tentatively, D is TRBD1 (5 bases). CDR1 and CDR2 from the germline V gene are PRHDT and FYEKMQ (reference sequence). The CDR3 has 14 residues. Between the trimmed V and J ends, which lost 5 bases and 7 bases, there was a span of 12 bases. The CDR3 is CASSPGGENSPLHF. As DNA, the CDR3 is TGTGCCAGCAGCCCGGGAGGGGAGAATTCACCCCTCCACTTT.

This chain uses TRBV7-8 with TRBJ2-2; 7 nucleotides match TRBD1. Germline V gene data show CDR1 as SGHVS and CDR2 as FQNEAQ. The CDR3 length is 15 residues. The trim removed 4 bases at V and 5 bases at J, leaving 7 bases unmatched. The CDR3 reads CASSSGTVRTGELFF. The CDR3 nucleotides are TGTGCCAGCAGCTCCGGGACAGTTAGAACCGGGGAGCTGTTTTTT.

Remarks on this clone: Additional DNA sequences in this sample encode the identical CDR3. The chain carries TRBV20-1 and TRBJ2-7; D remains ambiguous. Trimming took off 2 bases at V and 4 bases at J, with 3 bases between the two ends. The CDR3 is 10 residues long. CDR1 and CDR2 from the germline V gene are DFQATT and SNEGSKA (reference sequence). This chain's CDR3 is CSARLYEQYF. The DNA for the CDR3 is TGCAGTGCTAGACTATACGAGCAGTACTTC.